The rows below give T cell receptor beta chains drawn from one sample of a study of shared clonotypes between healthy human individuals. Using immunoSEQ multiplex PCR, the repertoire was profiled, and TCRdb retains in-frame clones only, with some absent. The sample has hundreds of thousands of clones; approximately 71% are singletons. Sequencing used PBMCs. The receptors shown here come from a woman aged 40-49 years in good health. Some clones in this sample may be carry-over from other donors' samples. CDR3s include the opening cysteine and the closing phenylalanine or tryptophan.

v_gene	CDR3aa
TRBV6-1	CASRETGGIYNEQFF
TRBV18	CASSPPGLARPNTQYF
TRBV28	CASSPDRGGFNQPQHF
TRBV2	CASRSGRGENEQFF
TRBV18	CASSLINEQFF
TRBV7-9	CASSFEVGKETQYF
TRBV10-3	CAISELDTIYF
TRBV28	CASTGGNEKLFF
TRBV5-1	CASSRNRDRGHEQYF
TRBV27	CASSTQRERNEQFF
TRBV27	CASFAAPGYEQYF
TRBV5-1	CASSLGTSGTYEQYF
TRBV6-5	CASSYSPDSPLEQYF
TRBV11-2	CASSLQSGRVGYEQYF
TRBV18	CASSPGLGGDYGYTF
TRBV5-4	CASKDRIDGELFF
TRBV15	CATSTRDSYNEQFF
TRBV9	CASSVVGGEAFF
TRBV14	CASSQDVGGWGYGYTF